A single sample is the source of the 13 T cell receptor beta chains below, sequenced in a study of response to subunit inactivated influenza vaccine. TCRdb re-called the RT-PCR reads with MiXCR, one entry per CDR3 protein. The table shows around 530,000 distinct CDR3 sequences, with approximately 12% occurring only once. The sample here was PBMCs from blood, taken on the day of vaccination. All receptors come from a man between 45 and 60 years old who received an inactivated influenza vaccine.

The J gene is TRBJ2-1, the V gene TRBV10-3; 8 bases are a match to TRBD2. Trimming took 2 bases from V and 3 from J; bases not matched to a gene: 3. Germline values: CDR1 ENHRY, CDR2 SYGVKD. The CDR3 spans 15 residues. Here the CDR3 reads CAISEPGLVYNEQFF. The CDR3 bases are TGTGCCATCAGTGAGCCGGGACTAGTCTACAATGAGCAGTTCTTC.

The V and J genes are TRBV7-9 and TRBJ1-4, with TRBD1 matching over 8 bases. The CDR3 spans 15 residues. J gave up 7 bases and V 5 bases, and 9 bases lay outside the gene matches. CDR1 SEHNR and CDR2 FQNEAQ come from the germline V gene (reference sequence). In DNA form, the CDR3 reads TGTGCCAGCAGCCCATCGGGACAGGTCTTTGAAAAACTGTTTTTT. Protein product: CASSPSGQVFEKLFF.

This sequence joins TRBV7-2 and TRBJ2-2; TRBD1 might be the D (5 bases). V was pared by 6 bases and J by 1 base, with 18 bases between. Germline CDR1 reads SGHTA; CDR2 reads FQGNSA. The CDR3 totals 17 residues. The CDR3 sequence is CASRLPRGALNTGELFF. The CDR3 region has the DNA TGTGCCAGCAGGCTCCCTCGTGGGGCGCTGAACACCGGGGAGCTGTTTTTT. Drawing the rest from reference TRBV7-2 and TRBJ2-2, the complete variable domain is GAGVSQSPSNKVTEKGKDVELRCDPISGHTALYWYRQSLGQGLEFLIYFQGNSAPDKSGLPSDRFSAERTGGSVSTLTIQRTQQEDSAVYLCASRLPRGALNTGELFFGEGSRLTVL.

Many counts were recorded for this clonotype. This chain links TRBV12-3 or TRBV12-4 with TRBJ2-7; 14 nucleotides align to TRBD2. The V segment lost 6 bases and the J segment 2 bases; nucleotides outside the gene matches: 0. The CDR3 covers 14 residues. The CDR3 protein is CASRGLAGAYEQYF. The DNA for the CDR3 is TGTGCCAGCAGGGGACTAGCGGGGGCCTACGAGCAGTACTTC.

The chain employs TRBV7-2 and TRBJ1-6; D is possibly TRBD1 (5 bases). Germline V gene lookup returns CDR1 SGHTA and CDR2 FQGNSA. Trimming removed 6 bases at V and 7 bases at J, with 13 bases between. This CDR3 has 14 amino acids. The DNA of the CDR3 is TGTGCCAGCAGTTTTATTAAGGGGAATTCACCCCTCCACTTT. Translated, it gives CASSFIKGNSPLHF.

The CDR3 here is CASSYSDGNTIYF. CDR3 DNA sequence: TGTGCCAGCAGTTACTCGGATGGAAACACCATATATTTT. This sequence joins TRBV6-6 and TRBJ1-3; D is undetermined. Trimming cost V 0 bases and J 3 bases, with 3 bases left between them. The CDR3 spans 13 residues. Germline CDR1 and CDR2: MNHNY and SVGAGI (reference sequence).

The table lists this clonotype with a few counts. J is TRBJ2-7 and V is TRBV27; D gene ambiguous. Germline CDR1 and CDR2: MNHEY and SMNVEV (reference sequence). V lost 5 bases to trimming and J lost 5 bases, with 16 bases between them. This CDR3 is 14 amino acids long. The CDR3 spells CASSPFHRAHEQYF. In DNA, the CDR3 is TGTGCCAGCAGTCCTTTCCATCGGGCCCACGAGCAGTACTTC.

This clonotype was observed many times. The genes are TRBV9 and TRBJ2-2, with D perhaps TRBD1 (5 bases). Germline V CDR1 and CDR2: SGDLS, YYNGEE. V was shortened by 0 bases and J by 2 bases, with 20 bases between the two germline ends. The CDR3 spans 19 residues. The CDR3 loop is CASSVGPPMGPRNTGELFF. CDR3 DNA: TGTGCCAGCAGCGTAGGCCCTCCGATGGGGCCGCGAAACACCGGGGAGCTGTTTTTT.

This chain uses TRBV20-1 with TRBJ2-2; D not certain. The CDR3 extends over 13 amino acids. Trimming stripped 0 bases from V and 7 bases from J, with 9 bases between. CDR1 is DFQATT, CDR2 SNEGSKA, per germline (reference sequence). Here the CDR3 DNA reads TGCAGTGCTAGAGACCCTCACAACGGGGAGCTGTTTTTT. It yields the protein CSARDPHNGELFF.

This clonotype was found many times. The chain uses TRBV10-3 and TRBJ2-3; D unclear. This CDR3 is built from 11 residues. Germline CDR1 and CDR2: ENHRY and SYGVKD. The ends were cut back, 6 bases at V and 5 bases at J, with 6 bases in the middle. The CDR3 sequence: CAIREVDTQYF. CDR3 in DNA: TGTGCCATCAGGGAAGTAGATACGCAGTATTTT.

This chain links TRBV18 with TRBJ2-1; 14 bases match TRBD2. V lost 3 bases, J lost 9 bases, and 4 bases stayed unmatched. The CDR3 has 15 amino acids. CDR1 KGHSH and CDR2 LQKENI come from the germline V gene. DNA for the CDR3: TGTGCCAGCTCACCGCCGGGACTAGCGGGAGCTGAGCAGTTCTTC. Translation: CASSPPGLAGAEQFF.

This clonotype was detected many times. The V and J genes are TRBV6-5 and TRBJ2-3; D not resolved. This CDR3 has 15 amino acids. Trimming cost V 0 bases and J 3 bases, with 10 bases left between them. Germline-derived CDR1 and CDR2 are MNHEY and SVGAGI. The CDR3 DNA sequence: TGTGCCAGCAGTTACTCGACCCTAGGGACAGATACGCAGTATTTT. This codes for CASSYSTLGTDTQYF.

This clonotype was counted a single time. The chain joins TRBV20-1 to TRBJ2-2; weak D call: TRBD1 (5 bases). Trimming stripped 2 bases from V and 0 bases from J, with 16 bases between. The CDR3 covers 17 residues. Germline-derived CDR1 and CDR2 are DFQATT and SNEGSKA (reference sequence). In DNA, the CDR3 is TGCAGTGCTAGAAACTTCAGGGAATCCACGAACACCGGGGAGCTGTTTTTT. It encodes CSARNFRESTNTGELFF.